This paragraph reports one T cell receptor beta chain. What it binds is unknown. The sample comes from a study of regulatory T cells in long-lasting Graves disease. On the study more broadly: Antithyroid drug exposure in newly diagnosed Graves' patients had lasted under 3 months. Study conclusions and caveats: Peripheral blood was the sole material, not thyroid tissue.

iRepertoire HTBI primers and Arm-PCR of CDR3 regions built TCR beta libraries. From the multiplex PCR reads, TCRdb called clonotypes with MiXCR, one entry per CDR3 protein. Of about 350,000 distinct CDR3 sequences in the sample, roughly 15% were seen once. Germline CDR1 is GTSNPN and CDR2 is SVGIG (reference sequence). Trimming removed 0 bases from V and 2 bases from J, with 7 bases in between. The CDR3 loop spans 13 amino acids. Time point described: newly diagnosed GD, antithyroid drugs for less than 3 months. PBMC-extracted RNA yielded the TCR library. The sample also formed part of further work on T cells in Graves' hyperthyroidism and ophthalmopathy. According to that study: Calling Graves' hyperthyroidism stable meant ophthalmopathy did not progress within 18 months. Together with thyroid ultrasound, orbital computed tomography, serum thyroxine and TRAb, clinical symptoms were used for diagnoses.

The chain carries TRBV30 and TRBJ1-2; no reliable D call. The TCR sequence derives from a woman between 18 and 30 years old with Graves disease. The specimen comprised peripheral blood mononuclear cells (PBMCs), sampled at new diagnosis, from a patient treated with antithyroid drugs. This CDR3 reads CAWSVYRNYGYTF. CDR3 coding DNA: TGTGCCTGGAGTGTTTATAGAAACTATGGCTACACCTTC. Full variable domain (rest looked up from reference TRBV30 and TRBJ1-2): SQTIHQWPATLVQPVGSPLSLECTVEGTSNPNLYWYRQAAGRGLQLLFYSVGIGQISSEVPQNLSASRPQDRQFILSSKKLLLSDSGFYLCAWSVYRNYGYTFGSGTRLTVV.